The T cell receptor (beta chain) under discussion was sequenced for a study of OX40 agonist ivuxolimab in advanced cancers. About the research overall: An agonistic anti-OX40 (CD134) antibody, ivuxolimab, was used to treat the patients. At doses from 0.01 to 10 mg/kg, patients were given intravenous ivuxolimab every 2 weeks.

Unmatched junction bases numbered 8, after V lost 7 bases and J lost 6 bases. The length of the CDR3 is 13 residues. Germline-derived CDR1 and CDR2 are ENHRY and SYGVKD. Method: immunoSEQ multiplex PCR; TCRdb's copy keeps in-frame clones and lacks some. The sample has 60,000 to 85,000 clones; under 95% are singletons. This chain joins TRBV10-3 and TRBJ1-2, with 7 bases fitting TRBD1. The material was CD4+ or CD8+ T cells sorted from blood, obtained in a trial of the OX40 agonist ivuxolimab. This TCR came from an adult with an advanced solid tumor such as melanoma, head and neck, liver or kidney cancer. The CDR3 reads CAITLDRDHGYTF. In nucleotides, the CDR3 is TGTGCCATCACCCTCGACAGGGACCATGGCTACACCTTC.